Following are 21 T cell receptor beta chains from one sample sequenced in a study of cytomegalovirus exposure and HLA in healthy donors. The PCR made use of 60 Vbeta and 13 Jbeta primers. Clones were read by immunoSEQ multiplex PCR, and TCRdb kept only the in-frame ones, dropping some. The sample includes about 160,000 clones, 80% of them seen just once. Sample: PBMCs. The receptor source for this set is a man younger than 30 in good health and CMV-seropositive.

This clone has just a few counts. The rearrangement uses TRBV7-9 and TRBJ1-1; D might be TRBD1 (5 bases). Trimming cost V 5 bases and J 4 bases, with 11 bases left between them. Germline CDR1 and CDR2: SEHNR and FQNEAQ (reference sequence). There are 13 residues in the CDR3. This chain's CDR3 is CASSQGLATEAFF. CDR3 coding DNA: TGTGCCAGCAGCCAGGGTCTTGCCACTGAAGCTTTCTTT.

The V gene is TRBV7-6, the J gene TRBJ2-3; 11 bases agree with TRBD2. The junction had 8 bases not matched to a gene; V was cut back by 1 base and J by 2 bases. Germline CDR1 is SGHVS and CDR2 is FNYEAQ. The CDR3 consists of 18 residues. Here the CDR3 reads CASSLGYVAGGNTDTQYF. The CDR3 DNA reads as TGTGCCAGCAGCTTAGGCTACGTAGCGGGAGGGAACACAGATACGCAGTATTTT.

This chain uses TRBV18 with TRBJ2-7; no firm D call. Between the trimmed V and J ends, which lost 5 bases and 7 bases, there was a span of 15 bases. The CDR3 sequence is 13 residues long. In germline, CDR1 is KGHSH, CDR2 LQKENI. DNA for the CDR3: TGTGCCAGCTCAAGTTCCAACGGTAGTGAGCAGTACTTC. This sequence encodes CASSSSNGSEQYF.

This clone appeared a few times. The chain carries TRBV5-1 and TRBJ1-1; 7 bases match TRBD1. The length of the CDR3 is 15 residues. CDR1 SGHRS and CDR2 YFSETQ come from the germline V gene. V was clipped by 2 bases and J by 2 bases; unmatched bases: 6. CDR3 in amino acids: CASSLMGQPNTEAFF. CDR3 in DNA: TGCGCCAGCAGCTTAATGGGACAGCCTAACACTGAAGCTTTCTTT.

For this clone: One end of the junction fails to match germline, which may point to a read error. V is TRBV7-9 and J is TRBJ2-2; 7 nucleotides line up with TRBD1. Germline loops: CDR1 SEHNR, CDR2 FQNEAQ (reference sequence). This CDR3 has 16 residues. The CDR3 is CASSPSQQGNAGELFF. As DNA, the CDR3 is TGTGCCAGCAGCCCCTCGCAACAGGGGAACGCCGGGGAGCTGTTTTTT.

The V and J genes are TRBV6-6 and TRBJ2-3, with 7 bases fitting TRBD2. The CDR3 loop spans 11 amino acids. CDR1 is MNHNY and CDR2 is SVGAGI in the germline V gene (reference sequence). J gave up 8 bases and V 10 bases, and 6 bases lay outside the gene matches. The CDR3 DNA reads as TGTGCCACCTGGGGGGGGTTTACGCAGTATTTT. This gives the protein CATWGGFTQYF.

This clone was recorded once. CDR3 DNA: TGCGCCAGCAGCTTGGATGCGGGGTTGGTGGACACTGAAGCTTTCTTT. As protein: CASSLDAGLVDTEAFF. The chain links TRBV5-1 to TRBJ1-1; no firm D call. In germline, CDR1 is SGHRS, CDR2 YFSETQ. The germline V and J ends were trimmed by 0 bases and 3 bases, with 15 bases remaining between them. The CDR3 loop spans 16 amino acids. The full variable domain, completed using reference TRBV5-1 and TRBJ1-1, is KAGVTQTPRYLIKTRGQQVTLSCSPISGHRSVSWYQQTPGQGLQFLFEYFSETQRNKGNFPGRFSGRQFSNSRSEMNVSTLELGDSALYLCASSLDAGLVDTEAFFGQGTRLTVV.

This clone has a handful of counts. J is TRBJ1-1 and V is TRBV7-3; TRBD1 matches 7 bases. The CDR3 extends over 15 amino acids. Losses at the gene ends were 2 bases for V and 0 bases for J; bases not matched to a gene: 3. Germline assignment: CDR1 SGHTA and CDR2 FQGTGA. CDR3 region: CASSLGGQVNTEAFF. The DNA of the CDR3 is TGTGCCAGCAGCTTAGGCGGACAGGTGAACACTGAAGCTTTCTTT.

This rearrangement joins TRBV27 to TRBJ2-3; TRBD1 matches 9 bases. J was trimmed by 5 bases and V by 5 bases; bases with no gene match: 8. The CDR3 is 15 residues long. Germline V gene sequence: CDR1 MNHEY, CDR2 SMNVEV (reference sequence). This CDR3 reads CASSLRQGGGDTQYF. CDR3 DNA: TGTGCCAGCAGTCTCCGACAGGGGGGAGGAGATACGCAGTATTTT.

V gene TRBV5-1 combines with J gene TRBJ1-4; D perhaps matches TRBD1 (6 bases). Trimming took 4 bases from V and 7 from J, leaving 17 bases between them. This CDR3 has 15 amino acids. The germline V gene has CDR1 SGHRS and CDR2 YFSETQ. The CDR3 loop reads CASSPGGGASEKLFF. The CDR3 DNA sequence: TGCGCCAGCAGCCCGGGTGGGGGGGCGAGTGAAAAACTGTTTTTT. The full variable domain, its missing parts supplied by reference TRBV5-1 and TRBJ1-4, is KAGVTQTPRYLIKTRGQQVTLSCSPISGHRSVSWYQQTPGQGLQFLFEYFSETQRNKGNFPGRFSGRQFSNSRSEMNVSTLELGDSALYLCASSPGGGASEKLFFGSGTQLSVL.

The CDR3 protein is CASSVLRDRRTDTQYF. The CDR3 bases are TGTGCCAGCAGCGTACTCCGGGACAGGCGCACAGATACGCAGTATTTT. The rearrangement joins TRBV9 to TRBJ2-3; 8 bases line up with TRBD1. The germline CDR1 and CDR2 sequences are SGDLS and YYNGEE. V lost 1 base, J lost 1 base, and 5 bases stayed unmatched. This CDR3 region has 16 residues.

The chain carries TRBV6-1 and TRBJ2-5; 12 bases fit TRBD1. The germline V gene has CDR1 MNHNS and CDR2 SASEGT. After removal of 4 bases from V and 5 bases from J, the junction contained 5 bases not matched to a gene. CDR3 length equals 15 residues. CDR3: CASSAGTGGMETQYF. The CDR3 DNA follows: TGTGCCAGCAGTGCTGGGACAGGGGGCATGGAGACCCAGTACTTC.

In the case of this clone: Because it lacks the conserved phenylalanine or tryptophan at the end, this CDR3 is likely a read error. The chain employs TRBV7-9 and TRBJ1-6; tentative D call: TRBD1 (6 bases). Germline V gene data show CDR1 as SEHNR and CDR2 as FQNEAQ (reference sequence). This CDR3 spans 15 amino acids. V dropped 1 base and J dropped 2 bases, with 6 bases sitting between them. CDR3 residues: CASSLDRAYNSPLHL. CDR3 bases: TGTGCCAGCAGCTTAGACAGGGCCTATAATTCACCCCTCCACCTT.

The CDR3 region has the DNA TGTGCCAGCAGTATTCCGGGAGTTGCAGCTCACGAGCAGTACTTC. Amino acid sequence: CASSIPGVAAHEQYF. The J gene is TRBJ2-7, the V gene TRBV6-6, with D possibly TRBD2 on 6 matching bases. The CDR3 is 15 residues long. The germline CDR1 and CDR2 sequences are MNHNY and SVGAGI (reference sequence). V was trimmed by 5 bases and J by 5 bases, leaving 19 bases between them.

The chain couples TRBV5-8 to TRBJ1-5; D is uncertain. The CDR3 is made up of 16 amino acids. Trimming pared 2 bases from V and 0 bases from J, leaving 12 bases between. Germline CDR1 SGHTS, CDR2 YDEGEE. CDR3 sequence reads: CASSFETPYSNQPQHF. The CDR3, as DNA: TGTGCCAGCAGCTTCGAGACACCTTATAGCAATCAGCCCCAGCATTTT. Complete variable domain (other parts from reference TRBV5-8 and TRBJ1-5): EAGVTQSPTHLIKTRGQQATLRCSPISGHTSVYWYQQALGLGLQFLLWYDEGEERNRGNFPPRFSGRQFPNYSSELNVNALELEDSALYLCASSFETPYSNQPQHFGDGTRLSIL.

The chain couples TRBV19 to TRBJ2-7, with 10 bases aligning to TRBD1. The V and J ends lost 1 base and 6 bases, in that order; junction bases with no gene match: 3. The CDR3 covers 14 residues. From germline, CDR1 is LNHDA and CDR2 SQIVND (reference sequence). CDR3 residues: CASSIGGTGVEQYF. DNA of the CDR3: TGTGCCAGTAGTATAGGGGGGACAGGGGTCGAGCAGTACTTC.

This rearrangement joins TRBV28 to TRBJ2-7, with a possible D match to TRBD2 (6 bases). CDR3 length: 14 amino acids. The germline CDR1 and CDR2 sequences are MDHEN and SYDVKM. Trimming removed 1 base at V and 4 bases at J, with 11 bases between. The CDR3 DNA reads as TGTGCCAGCAGTTTATACGGGGGTGGGTACGAGCAGTACTTC. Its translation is CASSLYGGGYEQYF.

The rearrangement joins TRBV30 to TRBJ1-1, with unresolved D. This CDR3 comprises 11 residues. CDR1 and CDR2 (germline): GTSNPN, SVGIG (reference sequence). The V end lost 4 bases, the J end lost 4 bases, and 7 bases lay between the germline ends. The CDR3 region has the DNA TGTGCCTGGACCCCCCGCACTGAAGCTTTCTTT. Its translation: CAWTPRTEAFF.

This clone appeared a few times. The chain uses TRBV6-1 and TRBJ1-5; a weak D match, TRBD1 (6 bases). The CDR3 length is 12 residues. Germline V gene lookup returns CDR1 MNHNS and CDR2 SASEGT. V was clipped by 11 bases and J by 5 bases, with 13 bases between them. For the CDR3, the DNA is TGTGCCGTCCGGGACACTTATCAGCCCCAGCATTTT. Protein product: CAVRDTYQPQHF.

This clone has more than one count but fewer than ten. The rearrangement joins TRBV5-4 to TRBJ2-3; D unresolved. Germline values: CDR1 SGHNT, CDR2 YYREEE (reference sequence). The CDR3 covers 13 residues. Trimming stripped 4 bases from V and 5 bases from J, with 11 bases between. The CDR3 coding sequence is TGTGCCAGCAGCGGTCTCCCGAGAGATACGCAGTATTTT. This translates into CASSGLPRDTQYF.

CDR3: CASSWDRASNQPQHF. As DNA, the CDR3 is TGTGCCAGCAGCTGGGACAGGGCGAGCAATCAGCCCCAGCATTTT. This chain uses TRBV7-8 with TRBJ1-5, with TRBD1 identical over 9 bases. The CDR3 length is 15 residues. Germline CDR1 is SGHVS and CDR2 is FQNEAQ. With V trimmed by 4 bases and J by 1 base, 2 bases remained unmatched.